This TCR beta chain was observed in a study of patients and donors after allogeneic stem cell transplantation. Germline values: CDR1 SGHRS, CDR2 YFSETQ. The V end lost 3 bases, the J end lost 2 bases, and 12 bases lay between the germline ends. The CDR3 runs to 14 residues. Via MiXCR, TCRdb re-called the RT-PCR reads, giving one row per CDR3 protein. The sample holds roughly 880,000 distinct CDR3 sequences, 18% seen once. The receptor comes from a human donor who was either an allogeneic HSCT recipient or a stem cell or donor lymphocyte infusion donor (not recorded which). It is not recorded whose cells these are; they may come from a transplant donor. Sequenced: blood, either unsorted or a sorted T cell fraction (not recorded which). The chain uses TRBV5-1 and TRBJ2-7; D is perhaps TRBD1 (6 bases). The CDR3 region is CASSSLQGPYEQYF. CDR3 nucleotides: TGCGCCAGCAGCTCACTACAGGGCCCCTACGAGCAGTACTTC.